Below are 31 T cell receptor beta chains sequenced from a single sample in a study of cytotoxic CD8 clonotypes in ibrutinib-treated CLL. Generated by immunoSEQ multiplex PCR, the TCRdb table keeps only in-frame clones and is missing some. The sample shows tens of thousands of clones, about 70% of them seen only once. The specimen was PBMCs, collected after 12 months of ibrutinib treatment. The receptors stem from a human donor with chronic lymphocytic leukemia.

V gene TRBV27 combines with J gene TRBJ1-2, with D tentatively TRBD1 (5 bases). Germline-derived CDR1 and CDR2 are MNHEY and SMNVEV (reference sequence). The CDR3 extends over 14 amino acids. V shed 2 bases and J shed 4 bases, with 11 bases lying between them. The CDR3 DNA sequence: TGTGCCAGCAGTTTAGCGGGGCCAGGCTATGGCTACACCTTC. It is translated as CASSLAGPGYGYTF.

The V call is TRBV5-4, the J call TRBJ2-7, with D hard to call. Germline values: CDR1 SGHNT, CDR2 YYREEE (reference sequence). V lost 0 bases and J 0 bases, leaving 19 bases between the germline ends. This CDR3 has 18 residues. CDR3 in DNA: TGTGCCAGCAGCTTGGGATCGGCCGGGTTGCATATCTCCTACGAGCAGTACTTC. It codes for CASSLGSAGLHISYEQYF.

The chain combines TRBV4-1 with TRBJ1-6; TRBD1 is a possible D gene (5 bases). This CDR3 comprises 15 residues. The germline V gene has CDR1 MGHRA and CDR2 YSYEKL. Trimming took off 0 bases at V and 8 bases at J, with 11 bases between the two ends. DNA for the CDR3: TGCGCCAGCAGCCAAGATGCAGGGCTTTATTCACCCCTCCACTTT. Its translation: CASSQDAGLYSPLHF.

The V gene is TRBV19, the J gene TRBJ2-2; D possibly corresponds to TRBD1 (6 bases). The CDR3 contains 17 residues. CDR1 is LNHDA, CDR2 SQIVND, per germline (reference sequence). The germline V and J ends were trimmed by 1 base and 6 bases, with 18 bases remaining between them. The CDR3: CASSIVGTGLWAGELFF. CDR3 bases: TGTGCCAGTAGTATAGTAGGAACAGGGCTTTGGGCCGGGGAGCTGTTTTTT.

This clone was seen a handful of times. V and J are TRBV18 and TRBJ2-5; D possibly corresponds to TRBD1 (5 bases). CDR3 length: 14 residues. The V gene lost 4 bases and the J gene lost 0 bases, with 9 bases spanning the gap. Germline CDR1 reads KGHSH; CDR2 reads LQKENI. CDR3 protein: CASSQDRYQETQYF. The CDR3 bases are TGTGCCAGCTCACAAGACAGATACCAAGAGACCCAGTACTTC.

This clone came up a few times. The rearrangement joins TRBV6-6 to TRBJ2-7; D is possibly TRBD1 (5 bases). Germline V lookup: CDR1 MNHNY, CDR2 SVGAGI (reference sequence). The CDR3 totals 16 residues. Deletions cut 0 bases from V and 2 bases from J, with 14 bases between. The CDR3 region is CASSYSTWQGPYEQYF. CDR3 in DNA: TGTGCCAGCAGTTACTCGACGTGGCAGGGCCCCTACGAGCAGTACTTC.

The chain carries TRBV10-2 and TRBJ2-5, with TRBD2 identical over 10 bases. J was trimmed by 5 bases and V by 3 bases; bases with no gene match: 15. CDR1 and CDR2 from the germline V gene are WSHSY and SAAADI. This CDR3 region has 18 residues. Here the CDR3 reads CASSERNSGGAQRETQYF. In DNA, the CDR3 is TGCGCCAGCAGTGAACGGAACAGCGGGGGGGCCCAGAGGGAGACCCAGTACTTC.

This rearrangement joins TRBV11-2 to TRBJ2-3; 11 nucleotides align to TRBD2. This CDR3 spans 15 amino acids. J was trimmed by 3 bases and V by 4 bases; bases with no gene match: 3. Germline V gene data show CDR1 as SGHAT and CDR2 as FQNNGV. The CDR3: CASSSRLAGTDTQYF. CDR3 in DNA: TGTGCCAGCAGCTCCCGACTAGCGGGGACAGATACGCAGTATTTT.

This clone is medium-sized. The V and J genes are TRBV7-3 and TRBJ1-2, with 7 bases matching TRBD1. There are 13 residues in the CDR3. V lost 5 bases to trimming and J lost 4 bases; unmatched junction nucleotides: 4. The germline V gene has CDR1 SGHTA and CDR2 FQGTGA. This CDR3 reads CASSPGDSYGYTF. Here the CDR3 DNA reads TGTGCCAGCAGCCCCGGGGACAGCTATGGCTACACCTTC.

The V call is TRBV6-9, the J call TRBJ1-6, with a possible D match to TRBD1 (6 bases). V gave up 2 bases and J gave up 4 bases, with 18 bases separating them. Germline loops: CDR1 MNHGY, CDR2 SVAAGI. The CDR3 is 18 residues long. This CDR3 is CASSYPDSPGAYNSPLHF. In DNA, the CDR3 is TGTGCCAGCAGTTATCCGGACAGTCCGGGGGCGTATAATTCACCCCTCCACTTT.

In its sample, this clone was seen a few times. The chain employs TRBV18 and TRBJ2-3, with TRBD1 matching over 8 bases. The CDR3 spans 14 residues. V was pared by 6 bases and J by 6 bases, with 8 bases of the junction left unmatched. From germline, CDR1 is KGHSH and CDR2 LQKENI. CDR3 DNA sequence: TGTGCCAGCTCCCCGACAGGGGCCCAGGATACGCAGTATTTT. It yields the protein CASSPTGAQDTQYF.

The CDR3 coding sequence is TGTGCCAGCAGCCGGGAAGGGCCGGGAACTGAAGCTTTCTTT. It yields the protein CASSREGPGTEAFF. This chain connects TRBV7-3 to TRBJ1-1; D unresolved. Germline CDR1 SGHTA, CDR2 FQGTGA. Trimming pared 5 bases from V and 5 bases from J, leaving 15 bases between. The CDR3 spans 14 residues.

V is TRBV14 and J is TRBJ1-2, with TRBD1 identical over 7 bases. From germline, CDR1 is SGHDN and CDR2 FVKESK. The CDR3 loop spans 13 amino acids. After removal of 5 bases from V and 4 bases from J, the junction contained 4 bases not matched to a gene. The CDR3 sequence: CASSFRQGYGYTF. The CDR3 coding sequence is TGTGCCAGCAGCTTCCGACAGGGCTATGGCTACACCTTC.

The J gene is TRBJ2-7, the V gene TRBV11-3; 7 bases line up with TRBD1. Germline lookup yields CDR1 SGHNT and CDR2 YENEEA. The CDR3 loop spans 14 amino acids. The junction had 3 bases not matched to a gene; V was cut back by 1 base and J by 3 bases. CDR3 nucleotide sequence: TGTGCCAGCAGCTTAGGCTCAGGGGGCTACGAGCAGTACTTC. Translation gives CASSLGSGGYEQYF.

By sample fraction, this clone is medium-sized. V gene TRBV30 combines with J gene TRBJ2-3; the D call may be TRBD1 or TRBD2 (6 bases each). Germline lookup yields CDR1 GTSNPN and CDR2 SVGIG (reference sequence). V lost 1 base, J lost 1 base, and 9 bases lay in between. This CDR3 spans 14 amino acids. CDR3 sequence (DNA): TGTGCCTGGAGTGGGGGGGCGGGCACAGATACGCAGTATTTT. It is translated as CAWSGGAGTDTQYF.

This rearrangement joins TRBV9 to TRBJ2-1, with 9 bases fitting TRBD1. The CDR3 is 16 amino acids. Germline V CDR1 and CDR2: SGDLS, YYNGEE. J gave up 6 bases and V 4 bases, and 11 bases lay outside the gene matches. This chain's CDR3 is CASSSQGGQGFNEQFF. CDR3 DNA sequence: TGTGCCAGCAGCTCTCAAGGGGGACAGGGTTTCAATGAGCAGTTCTTC.

V usage is TRBV11-3 and J usage is TRBJ2-5, with TRBD1 matching 10 bases. The V and J ends lost 2 bases and 4 bases, in that order; junction bases with no gene match: 7. The CDR3 loop spans 16 amino acids. CDR1 is SGHNT, CDR2 YENEEA, per germline. The DNA of the CDR3 is TGTGCCAGCAGCTTATCGACAGGGGGCGCGTTAGAGACCCAGTACTTC. It yields the protein CASSLSTGGALETQYF.

This chain uses TRBV29-1 with TRBJ2-5, with 8 bases that match TRBD1. Germline CDR1 and CDR2: SQVTM and ANQGSEA. V lost 6 bases, J lost 5 bases, and 2 bases stayed unmatched. This CDR3 spans 11 amino acids. CDR3 amino acids: CSVRTGETQYF. CDR3 DNA: TGCAGCGTCCGGACAGGGGAGACCCAGTACTTC.

The chain recombines TRBV5-6 with TRBJ1-1, with D hard to call. The CDR3 runs to 12 residues. Trimming left V 0 bases short and J 3 bases short, with 3 bases between. Per the germline V gene, CDR1 is SGHDT and CDR2 is YYEEEE. The CDR3 spells CASSLADTEAFF. As DNA, the CDR3 is TGTGCCAGCAGCTTGGCCGACACTGAAGCTTTCTTT.

This clone was detected a few times. The gene calls are TRBV2 and TRBJ1-1; D uncertain. With 7 bases removed from V and 2 bases from J, the gap between germline ends came to 8 bases. The CDR3 has 12 residues. Germline V gene data show CDR1 as SNHLY and CDR2 as FYNNEI. DNA of the CDR3: TGTGCCAGCATCACAGCTAACACTGAAGCTTTCTTT. Translated: CASITANTEAFF.

The chain uses TRBV7-2 and TRBJ2-5; 12 bases match TRBD2. Germline-derived CDR1 and CDR2 are SGHTA and FQGNSA. This CDR3 region has 17 residues. With 5 bases clipped from V and 5 bases from J, the junction kept 12 bases outside the gene matches. The CDR3 DNA is TGTGCCAGCAGCCCGGGGAGGACTAGCGGGGCTCTGGAGACCCAGTACTTC. Translation gives CASSPGRTSGALETQYF.

The chain couples TRBV5-1 to TRBJ2-5, with D perhaps TRBD2 (5 bases). The CDR3 is made up of 16 amino acids. Germline-derived CDR1 and CDR2 are SGHRS and YFSETQ. V lost 2 bases, J lost 1 base, and 15 bases lay in between. CDR3 sequence (DNA): TGCGCCAGCAGCTTAAGCCCGAGAGGGATCCAAGAGACCCAGTACTTC. This translates into CASSLSPRGIQETQYF.

The chain is built from TRBV7-9 and TRBJ1-1, with D possibly matching TRBD1 (5 bases). Germline values: CDR1 SEHNR, CDR2 FQNEAQ (reference sequence). Trimming stripped 2 bases from V and 0 bases from J, with 22 bases between. This CDR3 is built from 19 residues. The CDR3 DNA is TGTGCCAGCAGCTTAAAGGGCCATTGGGGCTTGGGTATGAACACTGAAGCTTTCTTT. Encoded protein: CASSLKGHWGLGMNTEAFF.

The chain couples TRBV19 to TRBJ1-6; no firm D call. CDR3 length: 14 amino acids. V lost 3 bases, J lost 9 bases, and 12 bases lay in between. CDR1 is LNHDA and CDR2 is SQIVND in the germline V gene (reference sequence). The CDR3 reads CASSILDAGSPLHF. The CDR3, as DNA: TGTGCCAGTAGTATCCTCGATGCGGGTTCACCCCTCCACTTT.

V gene TRBV7-3 combines with J gene TRBJ2-1; TRBD2 might be the D (5 bases). V lost 4 bases, J lost 8 bases, and 9 bases lay in between. The V gene's germline CDR1 is SGHTA and CDR2 FQGTGA. The CDR3 is 12 amino acids. The CDR3 loop is CASSSIGDEQFF. The CDR3 region has the DNA TGTGCCAGCAGCTCCATCGGGGATGAGCAGTTCTTC.

The chain links TRBV4-1 to TRBJ2-3; 9 nucleotides match TRBD2. The germline V gene has CDR1 MGHRA and CDR2 YSYEKL. V lost 4 bases, J lost 6 bases, and 5 bases stayed unmatched. The CDR3 loop spans 14 amino acids. CDR3 in DNA: TGCGCCAGCAGCCGAGCGGGGGGCCGGGATACGCAGTATTTT. Encoded protein: CASSRAGGRDTQYF.

The rearrangement joins TRBV7-6 to TRBJ1-6; D not resolved. Germline CDR1 reads SGHVS; CDR2 reads FNYEAQ. This CDR3 is built from 18 residues. The V end was cut by 1 base, the J end by 0 bases, with 13 bases between. Here the CDR3 DNA reads TGTGCCAGCAGCTTAGGACATTCCATATACTCCTATAATTCACCCCTCCACTTT. This sequence encodes CASSLGHSIYSYNSPLHF.

The rearrangement joins TRBV9 to TRBJ1-1, with D possibly being TRBD1 (6 bases). The CDR3 consists of 13 residues. Germline assignment: CDR1 SGDLS and CDR2 YYNGEE. V gave up 4 bases and J gave up 3 bases, with 10 bases separating them. CDR3 DNA: TGTGCCAGCAGCCTCTACAGGGACACTGAAGCTTTCTTT. It codes for CASSLYRDTEAFF.

A few counts support this clone. This chain uses TRBV7-2 with TRBJ1-5; a weak D match, TRBD1 (5 bases). Trimming took off 3 bases at V and 2 bases at J, with 14 bases between the two ends. This CDR3 comprises 16 residues. CDR1 is SGHTA, CDR2 FQGNSA, per germline. The chain's CDR3 is CASSLSGGYGNQPQHF. DNA for the CDR3: TGTGCCAGCAGCTTGTCGGGGGGATACGGCAATCAGCCCCAGCATTTT.

This clone has only a few counts. The same CDR3 arises from other DNA sequences in this sample as well. This sequence joins TRBV5-6 and TRBJ1-5; 7 bases match TRBD1. The CDR3 sequence is 13 residues long. Germline assignment: CDR1 SGHDT and CDR2 YYEEEE. After removal of 0 bases from V and 7 bases from J, the junction contained 1 base not matched to a gene. The CDR3 reads CASSLDRGQPQHF. CDR3 coding DNA: TGTGCCAGCAGCTTGGACAGGGGCCAGCCCCAGCATTTT.

This CDR3 reads CASSQDRGDTQYF. CDR3 DNA sequence: TGCGCCAGCAGCCAAGATCGCGGGGATACGCAGTATTTT. The rearrangement uses TRBV4-1 and TRBJ2-3, with D possibly matching TRBD2 (5 bases). Per germline, CDR1 MGHRA and CDR2 YSYEKL. Trimming pared 0 bases from V and 6 bases from J, leaving 7 bases between. The CDR3 totals 13 residues.